The 21 T cell receptor beta chains in this list originate from one sample, sequenced in a study of a mutant IDH1 vaccine in newly diagnosed glioma. Sequenced by immunoSEQ multiplex PCR; TCRdb stores in-frame clones only, minus some. The sample lists about 32,000 clones; 78% were seen once. Their antigens are not known. As for time point: week 35, safety follow-up. Each dose of the vaccine consisted of 300 ug of mutant IDH1 20-mer peptide, with topical imiquimod. The material sequenced was PBMCs, taken from a glioma patient whose treatment included an IDH1 peptide vaccine. These receptors were taken from a middle-aged woman with glioma.

This clone was seen more than once but under ten times. The chain couples TRBV4-1 to TRBJ2-3, with 8 bases identical to TRBD1. The CDR3 spans 14 residues. Trimming cost V 0 bases and J 5 bases; bases outside gene matches: 1. Germline CDR1 and CDR2: MGHRA and YSYEKL. DNA for the CDR3: TGCGCCAGCAGCCAAGAAGGGACAGGAGATACGCAGTATTTT. This translates into CASSQEGTGDTQYF.

This rearrangement joins TRBV2 to TRBJ2-5, with D maybe TRBD2 (5 bases). Germline lookup yields CDR1 SNHLY and CDR2 FYNNEI. Trimming shortened V by 8 bases and J by 3 bases, and 10 bases separated the two germline ends. The CDR3 is made up of 12 amino acids. The CDR3 DNA follows: TGTGCCAGCTGGGAGAGAAAAGAGACCCAGTACTTC. Translation: CASWERKETQYF.

This clone has just a few counts. V gene TRBV2 combines with J gene TRBJ2-7; D gene ambiguous. Germline V gene lookup returns CDR1 SNHLY and CDR2 FYNNEI. The CDR3 has 13 residues. Trimming took off 3 bases at V and 2 bases at J, with 8 bases between the two ends. CDR3 in DNA: TGTGCCAGCAGTGAGGGGTTCGCCTACGAGCAGTACTTC. Residues: CASSEGFAYEQYF.

This clone was seen a single time. This chain uses TRBV29-1 with TRBJ1-2, with 8 bases matching TRBD1. J lost 4 bases, V lost 7 bases, and 8 bases had no gene match. CDR3 length: 13 residues. Germline V gene sequence: CDR1 SQVTM, CDR2 ANQGSEA. In nucleotides, the CDR3 is TGCAGCGGGACTCATACAGGGGGCTATGGCTACACCTTC. Translated: CSGTHTGGYGYTF.

V gene TRBV11-2 combines with J gene TRBJ1-1; D unresolved. The CDR3 has 14 amino acids. The V gene lost 6 bases and the J gene lost 11 bases, with 22 bases spanning the gap. Germline CDR1 and CDR2: SGHAT and FQNNGV. The CDR3 protein is CASRSGGWLSKAFF. The CDR3 DNA sequence: TGTGCCAGCAGATCAGGCGGGTGGTTGTCGAAGGCTTTCTTT. Full variable domain (rest looked up from reference TRBV11-2 and TRBJ1-1): EAGVAQSPRYKIIEKRQSVAFWCNPISGHATLYWYQQILGQGPKLLIQFQNNGVVDDSQLPKDRFSAERLKGVDSTLKIQPAKLEDSAVYLCASRSGGWLSKAFFGQGTRLTVV.

This clone has more than one count but fewer than ten. This chain joins TRBV2 and TRBJ1-6, with D possibly TRBD1 on 6 matching bases. There are 17 residues in the CDR3. The V gene lost 1 base and the J gene lost 6 bases, with 16 bases spanning the gap. Looked up from germline, CDR1 is SNHLY and CDR2 is FYNNEI. The CDR3 is CASSEVGVQGSNSPLHF. Written as DNA, the CDR3 is TGTGCCAGCAGTGAAGTGGGGGTGCAGGGGAGTAATTCACCCCTCCACTTT.

The genes are TRBV15 and TRBJ2-5, with 9 bases matching TRBD2. Looked up from germline, CDR1 is LNHNV and CDR2 is YYDKDF (reference sequence). The CDR3 runs to 15 residues. Trimming took 0 bases from V and 4 from J; bases not matched to a gene: 3. The CDR3 protein is CATSRDAGGPETQYF. The CDR3 nucleotides read TGTGCCACCAGCAGAGATGCGGGGGGGCCAGAGACCCAGTACTTC. Full variable domain (rest looked up from reference TRBV15 and TRBJ2-5): DAMVIQNPRYQVTQFGKPVTLSCSQTLNHNVMYWYQQKSSQAPKLLFHYYDKDFNNEADTPDNFQSRRPNTSFCFLDIRSPGLGDTAMYLCATSRDAGGPETQYFGPGTRLLVL.

The gene calls are TRBV30 and TRBJ1-2; D call uncertain. The V and J ends lost 4 bases and 1 base respectively, with 10 bases between them. CDR3 length: 13 residues. Germline V lookup: CDR1 GTSNPN, CDR2 SVGIG (reference sequence). In DNA form, the CDR3 reads TGTGCCTGGACTCTCTCGGGTAACTATGGCTACACCTTC. Translating gives CAWTLSGNYGYTF.

The V gene is TRBV18, the J gene TRBJ2-1; TRBD2 matches at 8 bases. Trimming cost V 3 bases and J 5 bases; bases outside gene matches: 6. Looked up from germline, CDR1 is KGHSH and CDR2 is LQKENI. CDR3 length: 15 residues. The CDR3 nucleotides are TGTGCCAGCTCACCGGGAATAGCGGGAAACAATGAGCAGTTCTTC. Translated, it gives CASSPGIAGNNEQFF.

The chain uses TRBV19 and TRBJ2-1, with 12 bases matching TRBD2. This CDR3 is 19 amino acids long. V trimming: 0 bases; J trimming: 5 bases; junction bases outside the gene matches: 11. Germline V gives CDR1 LNHDA, CDR2 SQIVND (reference sequence). The CDR3 loop is CASSIDHPLAGGRNNEQFF. CDR3 bases: TGTGCCAGTAGTATAGATCACCCTCTAGCGGGGGGGAGGAACAATGAGCAGTTCTTC.

Here the CDR3 reads CSYWGYTF. The CDR3 DNA is TGCAGTTATTGGGGCTACACCTTC. The chain combines TRBV20-1 with TRBJ1-2, with D uncertain. The CDR3 has 8 residues. Looked up from germline, CDR1 is DFQATT and CDR2 is SNEGSKA (reference sequence). V lost 8 bases, J lost 8 bases, and 6 bases lay in between.

This sequence joins TRBV10-1 and TRBJ1-5; the match to TRBD1 covers 8 bases. The length of the CDR3 is 13 residues. Germline assignment: CDR1 WNHNN and CDR2 SYGVQD (reference sequence). The V segment lost 5 bases and the J segment 5 bases; nucleotides outside the gene matches: 2. CDR3 amino acids: CASSPRGHQPQHF. The CDR3 nucleotides read TGCGCCAGCAGTCCCAGGGGGCATCAGCCCCAGCATTTT.

There are a few counts of this clone. The chain recombines TRBV5-8 with TRBJ1-5, with D maybe TRBD1 (5 bases). CDR1 is SGHTS, CDR2 YDEGEE, per germline. CDR3 length: 16 residues. V gave up 0 bases and J gave up 7 bases, with 17 bases separating them. CDR3 bases: TGTGCCAGCAGCTTGGAGGTAACCGGGGGAAGGCAGCCCCAGCATTTT. It yields the protein CASSLEVTGGRQPQHF.

The chain carries TRBV13 and TRBJ2-3, with 16 nucleotides matching TRBD2. Germline V gives CDR1 PRHDT, CDR2 FYEKMQ (reference sequence). V trimming: 3 bases; J trimming: 1 base; junction bases outside the gene matches: 1. The length of the CDR3 is 17 residues. This CDR3 is CASSLGTSGGGTDTQYF. Here the CDR3 DNA reads TGTGCCAGCAGCTTGGGGACTAGCGGGGGGGGCACAGATACGCAGTATTTT.

V and J are TRBV19 and TRBJ2-1; TRBD2 matches 9 bases. The CDR3 runs 13 residues. Per germline, CDR1 LNHDA and CDR2 SQIVND (reference sequence). V dropped 4 bases and J dropped 9; count of bases not matched to a gene: 4. CDR3 region: CASSSGGGGEQFF. The CDR3 nucleotides read TGTGCCAGTAGTAGCGGCGGGGGGGGTGAGCAGTTCTTC. The whole variable domain, remainder taken from reference TRBV19 and TRBJ2-1, is DGGITQSPKYLFRKEGQNVTLSCEQNLNHDAMYWYRQDPGQGLRLIYYSQIVNDFQKGDIAEGYSVSREKKESFPLTVTSAQKNPTAFYLCASSSGGGGEQFFGPGTRLTVL.

V usage is TRBV7-8 and J usage is TRBJ2-3; 9 positions match TRBD1. This CDR3 is 15 amino acids long. After removal of 1 base from V and 4 bases from J, the junction contained 3 bases not matched to a gene. In germline, CDR1 is SGHVS, CDR2 FQNEAQ. CDR3 amino acids: CASSLDRGRADTQYF. The CDR3 nucleotides are TGTGCCAGCAGCTTAGACAGGGGGCGCGCAGATACGCAGTATTTT.

V and J are TRBV10-2 and TRBJ1-2, with D uncertain. Germline lookup yields CDR1 WSHSY and CDR2 SAAADI. V lost 7 bases, J lost 5 bases, and 17 bases lay in between. This CDR3 is 14 amino acids long. The CDR3: CASIRGGVVYGYTF. The CDR3 DNA is TGCGCCAGCATCCGAGGCGGCGTAGTATATGGCTACACCTTC.

To note about this clone: One end of the junction does not line up with germline, which may come from a read error. The V call is TRBV7-7, the J call TRBJ2-1; D is possibly TRBD1 (6 bases). The CDR3 has 15 amino acids. Germline lookup yields CDR1 SSHAT and CDR2 FNYEAQ (reference sequence). DNA for the CDR3: TGTGCTAGCAGCTTGGATTCAGGGGCCTACAATGAGCAGTTCTTC. It is translated as CASSLDSGAYNEQFF.

In this sample, this clone turned up a few times. The rearrangement joins TRBV30 to TRBJ2-3, with TRBD1 matching 10 bases. V dropped 5 bases and J dropped 0; count of bases not matched to a gene: 2. The CDR3 consists of 14 residues. Germline V lookup: CDR1 GTSNPN, CDR2 SVGIG (reference sequence). The DNA for the CDR3 is TGTGCCTGGGACAGGGGGCTTAGCACAGATACGCAGTATTTT. It translates to CAWDRGLSTDTQYF.

This chain joins TRBV5-4 and TRBJ1-1; D uncertain. From germline, CDR1 is SGHNT and CDR2 YYREEE (reference sequence). The ends were cut back, 4 bases at V and 5 bases at J, with 6 bases in the middle. The CDR3 is 11 amino acids. Written as DNA, the CDR3 is TGTGCCAGCAGCACGTCAACTGAAGCTTTCTTT. It specifies CASSTSTEAFF.

This clone was seen more than once but under ten times. The chain carries TRBV2 and TRBJ1-6, with D possibly TRBD1 on 5 matching bases. The germline gives CDR1 SNHLY, CDR2 FYNNEI. CDR3 length: 13 residues. Trimming removed 7 bases at V and 5 bases at J, with 9 bases between. For the CDR3, the DNA is TGTGCCAGCATACAGGCCCATAATTCACCCCTCCACTTT. Translated, it gives CASIQAHNSPLHF.